This TCR beta chain was profiled in a study of cytomegalovirus exposure and HLA in healthy donors. As for this clone: The antigen is unknown.

Study-wide points: Earlier findings revealed that most TCR beta V segments proved productive either about 87% or about 30% of the time.

Donors likely had unrecorded immune exposures despite being nominally healthy when sampled. J was trimmed by 4 bases and V by 4 bases; bases with no gene match: 12. CDR3 length: 16 residues. The germline gives CDR1 MNHEY, CDR2 SMNVEV (reference sequence). The primer mix had 60 Vbeta and 13 Jbeta primers. TCRdb's copy holds only in-frame clones and misses some; the assay was immunoSEQ multiplex PCR. The sample has a few hundred thousand clones; roughly 70% are singletons. The sample comprised PBMCs. This TCR came from a female donor in good health and CMV-seronegative. The V gene is TRBV27, the J gene TRBJ2-7; 8 bases line up with TRBD1. The chain's CDR3 is CASSSTRTGQGYEQYF. The CDR3 DNA sequence: TGTGCCAGCAGTTCAACCCGGACAGGGCAAGGGTACGAGCAGTACTTC.